The 16 T cell receptor beta chains listed next were all sequenced from one sample in a study of Graves' ophthalmopathy and Graves' hyperthyroidism. Investigators amplified TCR beta CDR3 regions from RNA transcripts. The library came from an HTBI-primed first-round RT-PCR and a second-round multiplex PCR. In TCRdb, the multiplex PCR reads were re-called with MiXCR into one record per CDR3 protein. There are 200,000 to 300,000 distinct CDR3 sequences in the sample; around 45% occur only once, and over 40% lies in the top ten. Sequenced sample: peripheral blood. These receptors originate from an adult man with Graves' ophthalmopathy.

This clonotype was detected only a few times. The chain uses TRBV2 and TRBJ1-1; D is ambiguous. CDR1 and CDR2 from the germline V gene are SNHLY and FYNNEI. This CDR3 has 14 amino acids. Trimming took 2 bases from V and 4 from J, leaving 11 bases between them. The CDR3 DNA reads TGTGCCAGCAGTGAATCGGTGGGAAGCACTGAAGCTTTCTTT. It specifies CASSESVGSTEAFF.

This clonotype was counted a few times. The CDR3: CASKLGRDSPLHF. CDR3 coding DNA: TGCGCCAGCAAATTGGGAAGGGATTCACCCCTCCACTTT. The rearrangement joins TRBV10-2 to TRBJ1-6; no clear D gene. Between the trimmed V and J ends, which lost 7 bases and 8 bases, there was a span of 12 bases. This CDR3 contains 13 residues. Germline-derived CDR1 and CDR2 are WSHSY and SAAADI.

This clonotype was seen more than once but under ten times. CDR3 sequence reads: CASSLGSRAYEQYF. CDR3 in DNA: TGTGCCAGCAGTTTGGGGTCCAGGGCCTACGAGCAGTACTTC. This chain connects TRBV28 to TRBJ2-7; D might be TRBD1 (5 bases). The germline CDR1 and CDR2 sequences are MDHEN and SYDVKM. The CDR3 runs to 14 residues. Deletions cut 3 bases from V and 2 bases from J, with 11 bases between.

This clonotype was seen a handful of times. V is TRBV29-1 and J is TRBJ2-5, with D perhaps being TRBD1 or TRBD2 (5 bases each). The CDR3 has 13 amino acids. Germline V lookup: CDR1 SQVTM, CDR2 ANQGSEA. Trimming left V 1 base short and J 5 bases short, with 11 bases between. The CDR3 here is CSVEGGSEETQYF. The CDR3 DNA sequence: TGCAGCGTTGAAGGGGGGTCCGAGGAGACCCAGTACTTC.

CDR3 residues: CSARRGAVQTQYF. The CDR3 bases are TGCAGTGCTAGGCGGGGGGCAGTGCAGACCCAGTACTTC. The genes are TRBV20-1 and TRBJ2-5; 8 nucleotides line up with TRBD2. Trimming cost V 3 bases and J 6 bases; bases outside gene matches: 6. Germline V gives CDR1 DFQATT, CDR2 SNEGSKA (reference sequence). The CDR3 is 13 amino acids.

The chain recombines TRBV20-1 with TRBJ1-6, with 9 bases that match TRBD1. There are 13 residues in the CDR3. Germline V CDR1 and CDR2: DFQATT, SNEGSKA (reference sequence). J gave up 8 bases and V 7 bases, and 6 bases lay outside the gene matches. CDR3 sequence reads: CSEPGQGYSPLHF. For the CDR3, the DNA is TGCAGTGAACCGGGACAGGGATATTCACCCCTCCACTTT.

The chain uses TRBV20-1 and TRBJ1-5; D call uncertain. The germline V gene encodes CDR1 DFQATT and CDR2 SNEGSKA (reference sequence). The CDR3 runs 14 residues. V shed 6 bases and J shed 2 bases, with 14 bases lying between them. In nucleotides, the CDR3 is TGCAGTGCGACCGACGGGAGCGGCAATCAGCCCCAGCATTTT. Its protein product is CSATDGSGNQPQHF.

This clonotype was picked up a small number of times. The chain has TRBV5-1 and TRBJ1-2, with 10 bases that match TRBD1. This CDR3 has 15 amino acids. With V trimmed by 3 bases and J by 8 bases, 10 bases remained unmatched. Germline V gives CDR1 SGHRS, CDR2 YFSETQ. CDR3 sequence: CASSSSNSDRGGYTF. CDR3 DNA: TGCGCCAGCAGCTCTTCGAACTCGGACAGGGGGGGCTACACCTTC.

This clonotype was seen only a few times. The chain recombines TRBV19 with TRBJ1-1, with D possibly being TRBD1 (5 bases). CDR1 is LNHDA and CDR2 is SQIVND in the germline V gene (reference sequence). V was pared by 7 bases and J by 7 bases, with 16 bases between. This CDR3 is 13 amino acids long. The CDR3 here is CASTSDRGYEAFF. The CDR3 bases are TGTGCCAGTACCTCCGATAGGGGCTATGAAGCTTTCTTT.

The chain carries TRBV7-9 and TRBJ1-1; no definite D call. Per the germline V gene, CDR1 is SEHNR and CDR2 is FQNEAQ (reference sequence). The CDR3 spans 15 residues. Trimming took off 4 bases at V and 2 bases at J, with 14 bases between the two ends. The CDR3 nucleotides read TGTGCCAGCAGCTCGCTGACCGCTAGAAACACTGAAGCTTTCTTT. Amino acid sequence: CASSSLTARNTEAFF.

V usage is TRBV20-1 and J usage is TRBJ1-5; D is ambiguous. The V end was cut by 2 bases, the J end by 2 bases, with 22 bases between. Germline assignment: CDR1 DFQATT and CDR2 SNEGSKA (reference sequence). The CDR3 has 18 amino acids. DNA for the CDR3: TGCAGTGCTAGATCTGACGGGGTTGAGGGAATCGGCAATCAGCCCCAGCATTTT. Amino acids: CSARSDGVEGIGNQPQHF.

The J gene is TRBJ2-7, the V gene TRBV6-5; D may be TRBD1 (6 bases). This CDR3 is built from 15 residues. Trimming took 4 bases from V and 2 from J, leaving 15 bases between them. Germline assignment: CDR1 MNHEY and CDR2 SVGAGI. In DNA form, the CDR3 reads TGTGCCAGCAGTTGGCAGGGGTTTCAGGCCTACGAGCAGTACTTC. It yields the protein CASSWQGFQAYEQYF.

Turning to this clonotype: A much bigger clone sits one base away, suggesting this may be a read error. Given the absence of the conserved phenylalanine or tryptophan at the CDR3 end, a read error is likely. V is TRBV29-1 and J is TRBJ1-1; TRBD1 might be the D (5 bases). The length of the CDR3 is 10 residues. Per germline, CDR1 SQVTM and CDR2 ANQGSEA. V lost 7 bases and J lost 4, with 7 bases in between. The CDR3 nucleotides read TGCAGCGACGGGGCCACTGAAGCTTTCCTT. It yields the protein CSDGATEAFL.

This sequence joins TRBV5-1 and TRBJ2-2; D is uncertain. The CDR3 contains 14 residues. The germline V gene encodes CDR1 SGHRS and CDR2 YFSETQ. Trimming removed 2 bases from V and 1 base from J, with 6 bases in between. CDR3 in DNA: TGCGCCAGCAGCTTCGCAGGGAACACCGGGGAGCTGTTTTTT. Its protein is CASSFAGNTGELFF.

This clonotype was found a few times. The chain carries TRBV5-1 and TRBJ2-7, with 11 bases lining up with TRBD1. Per germline, CDR1 SGHRS and CDR2 YFSETQ. The CDR3 length is 15 residues. Trimming removed 4 bases from V and 2 bases from J; junction bases left unmatched: 5. In DNA, the CDR3 is TGCGCCAGCAGCCCGGGACAGGGGGTCCCCTACGAGCAGTACTTC. Translated, it gives CASSPGQGVPYEQYF. Full variable domain (outside the CDR3, taken from reference TRBV5-1 and TRBJ2-7): KAGVTQTPRYLIKTRGQQVTLSCSPISGHRSVSWYQQTPGQGLQFLFEYFSETQRNKGNFPGRFSGRQFSNSRSEMNVSTLELGDSALYLCASSPGQGVPYEQYFGPGTRLTVT.

This clonotype has only a few counts. The gene calls are TRBV7-3 and TRBJ2-2; 7 nucleotides align to TRBD2. Losses at the gene ends were 4 bases for V and 4 bases for J; bases not matched to a gene: 3. Per the germline V gene, CDR1 is SGHTA and CDR2 is FQGTGA. This CDR3 comprises 14 residues. This chain's CDR3 is CASSWGGVTGELFF. The CDR3 nucleotides read TGTGCCAGCAGCTGGGGGGGTGTCACCGGGGAGCTGTTTTTT.